This T cell receptor (beta chain) was identified during a study of T cells in localized non-small cell lung cancer. Repertoires were generated with immunoSEQ multiplex PCR, while TCRdb's copy carries only in-frame clones and drops some. The sample has approximately 41,000 clones; 86% are singletons. The germline CDR1 and CDR2 sequences are MNHEY and SVGAGI. The length of the CDR3 is 15 residues. With 5 bases clipped from V and 4 bases from J, the junction kept 9 bases outside the gene matches. Remarks on this clone: Its target is not known.

Study-level findings and limits: Adjacent uninvolved lung tissue had the highest T cell clonality, exceeding tumor. Appearance in adjacent lung was seen for a median roughly 56 of the top 100 tumor clones.

V gene TRBV6-5 combines with J gene TRBJ2-7, with 9 bases identical to TRBD1. The material sequenced was peripheral blood, taken before any cancer treatment. This sequence originates from a woman aged 18 to 49 with stage III lung adenocarcinoma. The CDR3 DNA sequence: TGTGCCAGCAGTCCCCGACAGGGGGGGGCGTACGAGCAGTACTTC. Translation gives CASSPRQGGAYEQYF.